These 22 T cell receptor beta chains originate from one sample sequenced in a study of blood T cell repertoires in COVID-19. Sequencing was performed with immunoSEQ multiplex PCR; in TCRdb, only in-frame clones are kept and a portion is missing. The table records about 240,000 clones, around four fifths of them present only once. The sequenced sample consisted of peripheral blood. The receptors originated from a man between 25 and 39 years old who had recovered from COVID-19.

This clone was detected a few times. The V call is TRBV7-2, the J call TRBJ2-1; TRBD2 matches at 10 bases. J lost 4 bases, V lost 5 bases, and 5 bases had no gene match. The CDR3 runs 15 residues. Looked up from germline, CDR1 is SGHTA and CDR2 is FQGNSA. The CDR3 region is CASSRQAGGYNEQFF. The CDR3 coding sequence is TGTGCCAGCAGCAGACAAGCGGGGGGGTACAATGAGCAGTTCTTC.

The chain is built from TRBV9 and TRBJ2-3; D is possibly TRBD2 (6 bases). The CDR3 is 15 amino acids. The V and J ends lost 3 bases and 6 bases respectively, with 17 bases between them. Germline CDR1 reads SGDLS; CDR2 reads YYNGEE. For the CDR3, the DNA is TGTGCCAGCAGCGCGTTAGCGGCGGGCATGGATACGCAGTATTTT. As protein: CASSALAAGMDTQYF.

The V gene is TRBV12-3 or TRBV12-4, the J gene TRBJ2-6; D uncertain. V was clipped by 7 bases and J by 1 base, with 5 bases between them. CDR3 length equals 13 residues. The CDR3 here is CASTRSGANVLTF. The CDR3, as DNA: TGTGCCAGCACGAGGTCTGGGGCCAACGTCCTGACTTTC.

This sequence joins TRBV6-1 and TRBJ1-3; 7 bases are shared with TRBD1. The germline CDR1 and CDR2 sequences are MNHNS and SASEGT. The ends lost 2 bases at V and 2 bases at J; junction bases unmatched: 9. CDR3 length: 17 amino acids. The CDR3 sequence is CASSEKSAGQTGNTIYF. For the CDR3, the DNA is TGTGCCAGCAGTGAAAAATCCGCGGGACAGACTGGAAACACCATATATTTT.

The chain links TRBV7-9 to TRBJ2-3; 10 bases agree with TRBD2. The V and J ends lost 5 bases and 2 bases, in that order; junction bases with no gene match: 7. This CDR3 is built from 16 residues. Germline CDR1 SEHNR, CDR2 FQNEAQ (reference sequence). CDR3: CASSLLAGAVTDTQYF. CDR3 in DNA: TGTGCCAGCAGCCTTCTAGCGGGGGCAGTCACAGATACGCAGTATTTT. Combining the CDR3 with reference TRBV7-9 and TRBJ2-3 gives the whole variable domain DTGVSQNPRHKITKRGQNVTFRCDPISEHNRLYWYRQTLGQGPEFLTYFQNEAQLEKSRLLSDRFSAERPKGSFSTLEIQRTEQGDSAMYLCASSLLAGAVTDTQYFGPGTRLTVL.

This sequence joins TRBV2 and TRBJ1-2; tentatively, D is TRBD1 (6 bases). The V gene lost 7 bases and the J gene lost 8 bases, with 11 bases spanning the gap. This CDR3 is built from 11 residues. Germline CDR1 is SNHLY and CDR2 is FYNNEI. CDR3: CASTDQGGYTF. CDR3 DNA: TGTGCCAGCACCGATCAGGGGGGCTACACCTTC.

CDR3 region: CASSPDRAGTYEQYF. In DNA form, the CDR3 reads TGTGCCAGCTCACCAGATAGAGCGGGGACCTACGAGCAGTACTTC. V usage is TRBV18 and J usage is TRBJ2-7, with TRBD2 matching over 7 bases. Germline V lookup: CDR1 KGHSH, CDR2 LQKENI. V gave up 2 bases and J gave up 2 bases; unmatched junction bases: 6. The length of the CDR3 is 15 residues. The entire variable domain, with the rest obtained from reference TRBV18 and TRBJ2-7, is as follows: NAGVMQNPRHLVRRRGQEARLRCSPMKGHSHVYWYRQLPEEGLKFMVYLQKENIIDESGMPKERFSAEFPKEGPSILRIQQVVRGDSAAYFCASSPDRAGTYEQYFGPGTRLTVT.

The V gene is TRBV7-9, the J gene TRBJ2-2; tentatively, D is TRBD2 (6 bases). Germline-derived CDR1 and CDR2 are SEHNR and FQNEAQ (reference sequence). The CDR3 runs 16 residues. The ends were cut back, 1 base at V and 3 bases at J, with 12 bases in the middle. The DNA for the CDR3 is TGTGCCAGCAGCTTAGATCGGAGGGTGGACACCGGGGAGCTGTTTTTT. This translates into CASSLDRRVDTGELFF.

With regard to this clone: This may arise from a read error, as a much more abundant clone is one base away. This specimen includes other DNA sequences encoding the same CDR3. The CDR3 DNA sequence: TGTGCCAGCAGGAGAGGGTACTATGGCTACACCTTC. This translates into CASRRGYYGYTF. V gene TRBV27 combines with J gene TRBJ1-2; D remains unclear. Germline V lookup: CDR1 MNHEY, CDR2 SMNVEV (reference sequence). V lost 6 bases, J lost 3 bases, and 8 bases lay in between. This CDR3 spans 12 amino acids.

V is TRBV7-2 and J is TRBJ1-6; 10 bases are shared with TRBD1. The V gene end was trimmed by 2 bases and the J gene end by 8 bases; junction bases not matched to a gene: 6. This CDR3 spans 16 amino acids. Per the germline V gene, CDR1 is SGHTA and CDR2 is FQGNSA. CDR3 sequence: CASSLPGQGVHSPLHF. CDR3 nucleotides: TGTGCCAGCAGCTTACCAGGACAGGGGGTTCATTCACCCCTCCACTTT.

The chain has TRBV6-6 and TRBJ2-5; TRBD1 matches 7 bases. The CDR3 runs to 15 residues. Looked up from germline, CDR1 is MNHNY and CDR2 is SVGAGI (reference sequence). V lost 2 bases and J lost 2; bases outside the gene matches: 5. The chain's CDR3 is CASSYERDRQETQYF. The CDR3 DNA is TGTGCCAGCAGTTACGAACGGGACAGACAAGAGACCCAGTACTTC.

V is TRBV3-1 (or the pseudogene TRBV3-2) and J is TRBJ2-5; a possible D gene is TRBD2 (5 bases). The CDR3 sequence is 14 residues long. Germline loops: CDR1 LGHDT, CDR2 YNNKEL (reference sequence). V lost 1 base to trimming and J lost 5 bases, with 11 bases between them. Written as DNA, the CDR3 is TGTGCCAGCAGCCAAGTGAGGGCGAGGGAGACCCAGTACTTC. Amino acids: CASSQVRARETQYF.

The CDR3 loop is CASSFAGQGRYNEQFF. In nucleotides, the CDR3 is TGTGCCAGCAGCTTTGCAGGACAGGGGAGGTACAATGAGCAGTTCTTC. The chain recombines TRBV7-9 with TRBJ2-1; 9 positions agree with TRBD1. Germline CDR1 reads SEHNR; CDR2 reads FQNEAQ (reference sequence). V was pared by 3 bases and J by 4 bases, with 7 bases of the junction left unmatched. This CDR3 contains 16 residues. Full variable domain (outside the CDR3, taken from reference TRBV7-9 and TRBJ2-1): DTGVSQNPRHKITKRGQNVTFRCDPISEHNRLYWYRQTLGQGPEFLTYFQNEAQLEKSRLLSDRFSAERPKGSFSTLEIQRTEQGDSAMYLCASSFAGQGRYNEQFFGPGTRLTVL.

This clone was detected a few times. CDR3 in amino acids: CASKRGQAQPQHF. Written as DNA, the CDR3 is TGTGCCAGCAAGAGGGGGCAAGCTCAGCCCCAGCATTTT. This chain joins TRBV2 and TRBJ1-5; TRBD1 matches 7 bases. V lost 7 bases and J lost 6; bases outside the gene matches: 6. From germline, CDR1 is SNHLY and CDR2 FYNNEI. This CDR3 has 13 amino acids.

The chain combines TRBV7-3 with TRBJ2-3; D unclear. The germline V gene encodes CDR1 SGHTA and CDR2 FQGTGA. This CDR3 contains 11 residues. The germline V and J ends were trimmed by 9 bases and 3 bases, with 7 bases remaining between them. This chain's CDR3 is CARFRTDTQYF. CDR3 nucleotides: TGTGCCAGATTCCGTACAGATACGCAGTATTTT. Full variable domain (rest looked up from reference TRBV7-3 and TRBJ2-3): GAGVSQTPSNKVTEKGKYVELRCDPISGHTALYWYRQSLGQGPEFLIYFQGTGAADDSGLPNDRFFAVRPEGSVSTLKIQRTERGDSAVYLCARFRTDTQYFGPGTRLTVL.

V is TRBV28 and J is TRBJ2-3, with D possibly TRBD1 on 5 matching bases. The V end lost 0 bases, the J end lost 2 bases, and 12 bases lay between the germline ends. CDR1 is MDHEN and CDR2 is SYDVKM in the germline V gene. The CDR3 is 16 residues long. The CDR3 coding sequence is TGTGCCAGCAGTTTATGGGTAGGGGCTTCCACAGATACGCAGTATTTT. Encoded protein: CASSLWVGASTDTQYF.

The chain joins TRBV5-4 to TRBJ1-1; tentatively, D is TRBD1 (6 bases). The CDR3 covers 15 residues. Germline V gene data show CDR1 as SGHNT and CDR2 as YYREEE (reference sequence). V was cut by 7 bases and J by 1 base, with 17 bases left in between. CDR3 DNA sequence: TGTGCCAGCCTTTTTCGCGGGGGGGCGAACACTGAAGCTTTCTTT. Translated: CASLFRGGANTEAFF. The whole variable domain, filled in from reference TRBV5-4 and TRBJ1-1, reads ETGVTQSPTHLIKTRGQQVTLRCSSQSGHNTVSWYQQALGQGPQFIFQYYREEENGRGNFPPRFSGLQFPNYSSELNVNALELDDSALYLCASLFRGGANTEAFFGQGTRLTVV.

This clone was found once. This chain joins TRBV6-5 and TRBJ1-5, with D possibly TRBD1 on 5 matching bases. The CDR3 has 15 amino acids. Germline CDR1 and CDR2: MNHEY and SVGAGI. V lost 4 bases to trimming and J lost 7 bases, with 17 bases between them. The CDR3 here is CASSSRSRVGQPQHF. The CDR3 DNA sequence: TGTGCCAGCAGTTCACGCAGCAGGGTAGGGCAGCCCCAGCATTTT.

The rearrangement links TRBV6-1 to TRBJ1-2; 9 nucleotides line up with TRBD1. CDR1 and CDR2 (germline): MNHNS, SASEGT. The V and J ends lost 6 bases and 3 bases, in that order; junction bases with no gene match: 5. The CDR3 is 14 residues long. The CDR3 is CASSPGQGDYGYTF. The CDR3 DNA reads as TGTGCCAGCAGCCCGGGACAGGGAGACTATGGCTACACCTTC.

The CDR3, as DNA: TGTGCCAGCAGGCAACAGGGGGTTATCAATCAGCCCCAGCATTTT. This sequence encodes CASRQQGVINQPQHF. This sequence joins TRBV6-5 and TRBJ1-5, with TRBD1 matching 8 bases. The CDR3 is made up of 15 amino acids. Germline V CDR1 and CDR2: MNHEY, SVGAGI. After removal of 6 bases from V and 3 bases from J, the junction contained 7 bases not matched to a gene.

This clone was seen once. This rearrangement joins TRBV11-2 to TRBJ2-2; D is unclear. Germline V gene data show CDR1 as SGHAT and CDR2 as FQNNGV. The CDR3 consists of 13 residues. Trimming shortened V by 5 bases and J by 7 bases, and 11 bases separated the two germline ends. CDR3 bases: TGTGCCAGCAGCCCTAGTCACGGCGGGGAGCTGTTTTTT. Its translation is CASSPSHGGELFF.

The rearrangement links TRBV5-4 to TRBJ2-5, with D perhaps TRBD1 (6 bases). The germline gives CDR1 SGHNT, CDR2 YYREEE (reference sequence). Trimming removed 4 bases at V and 5 bases at J, with 15 bases between. CDR3 length: 14 amino acids. The CDR3 nucleotides read TGTGCCAGCAGCCTCACAGGGTCTTGGGAGACCCAGTACTTC. This codes for CASSLTGSWETQYF.